This TCR beta chain derives from a study of blood T cell repertoires in COVID-19 (TCRdb year 2020). Broadly, across the study: Collaborator samples came from the United States, Italy and Spain and covered acute and convalescent phases of COVID-19. The prospective study material was composed of cDNA or gDNA derived from T cells, B-cell-depleted T cells, or PBMCs. Subjects who had been exposed to COVID-19, were actively infected with it, or had recovered from it provided the deeply sampled blood TCRbeta repertoires that made up the dataset. The repertoires were released in a freely available public database intended as a resource for research on the immune response to SARS-CoV-2. The samples were drawn from the first 160 participants of the ongoing ImmuneRACE study and from some 1,300 subjects provided by 6 global collaborators. Nearly every sample came with metadata listing a de-identified subject ID, COVID-19 status, age in years and sex. HLA class I and class II types, where available, came from metadata supplied by the sample provider rather than from assay-based typing. The study at large found these results: Clinical and demographic metadata were provided uncurated, with the amount varying by source and participant.

V lost 6 bases and J lost 7 bases, and the count of bases not matched to a germline gene is 8. CDR1 MNHEY and CDR2 SVGAGI were looked up in the germline V gene. Inclusive of the bounding cysteine and phenylalanine, the CDR3 is 13 residues long. CDR3 DNA only is kept here, 39 bases in frame from base 1. At one collaborating source in Seattle, patients were enrolled during active infection and were followed longitudinally through the course of disease. The collaborating institutions used their own protocols to collect whole blood in K2EDTA tubes. For TCRbeta analysis, collaborator samples were shipped as frozen whole blood, as isolated PBMCs, or as DNA extracted from either sample type. In regard to this clone: Its antigen remains undetermined. No base qualities exist here, and no much larger clone lies one base off it.

The immunoSEQ Assay, a bias-controlled multiplex PCR, was used to amplify TCRbeta CDR3 regions from genomic DNA. In the original analysis: The number of nucleated cells in each sample was estimated from the amplification of reference gene primers within the assay. Sequence reads were collapsed and filtered to measure the absolute abundance of every unique TCRbeta CDR3 rearrangement. Productive Simpson clonality was computed per sample as the square root of Simpson's diversity index over productive rearrangements. In its TCRdb copy, this immuneACCESS table keeps in-frame sequences only and misses some clones. Where compared with another copy, unresolved V genes explain less than half of these, and the others have no known cause. V and J calls and clone size follow that table, whereas D and trimming were derived from the DNA. This sample holds hundreds of thousands of clones; 70% to 90% were observed only once. Roughly 0.78% of the sample is in the top ten clones.

The specimen sequenced was peripheral blood. This clonotype was sampled from a young man with COVID-19, enrolled during active disease. In this chain, TRBV6-5 is recombined with TRBJ2-5, and TRBD2 aligns with 7 junction nucleotides. The DNA reads TGTGCCAGCAGCCGAGGGACTACCGTGACCCAGTACTTC. This yields the protein CASSRGTTVTQYF.